The 6 T cell receptor beta chains listed next were all sequenced from one sample in a study of blood T cell repertoires in COVID-19. Method: immunoSEQ multiplex PCR; TCRdb's copy keeps in-frame clones and lacks some. The repertoire has 380,000 or so clones, nearly 90% of them found once; the top ten carry roughly 2%. Sequencing was done on a sample of PBMCs or T cells enriched from blood (not recorded which). These receptor sequences come from a woman between 40 and 55 years old with acute COVID-19.

This chain connects TRBV3-1 (or the pseudogene TRBV3-2) to TRBJ2-1, with 11 bases lining up with TRBD2. V dropped 11 bases and J dropped 6; count of bases not matched to a gene: 6. Germline CDR1 is LGHDT and CDR2 is YNNKEL (reference sequence). This CDR3 comprises 13 residues. The CDR3 reads CASGGLAGNEQFF. CDR3 DNA: TGTGCCTCCGGTGGACTAGCGGGCAATGAGCAGTTCTTC.

This sequence joins TRBV5-6 and TRBJ1-6; D gene ambiguous. V lost 2 bases and J lost 10, with 13 bases in between. The CDR3 has 14 residues. Germline V gene lookup returns CDR1 SGHDT and CDR2 YYEEEE. The CDR3 loop is CASSFMRVGSPLHF. The CDR3 bases are TGTGCCAGCAGCTTTATGCGGGTAGGGTCACCCCTCCACTTT.

This clone was found once. This chain connects TRBV7-9 to TRBJ2-7; 7 bases fit TRBD1. Trimming removed 5 bases from V and 3 bases from J; junction bases left unmatched: 10. The length of the CDR3 is 15 residues. In germline, CDR1 is SEHNR, CDR2 FQNEAQ (reference sequence). CDR3 bases: TGTGCCAGCAGCGAGGGGGCAGCAACCATCTACGAGCAGTACTTC. This translates into CASSEGAATIYEQYF. Full variable domain (missing parts from reference TRBV7-9 and TRBJ2-7): DTGVSQNPRHKITKRGQNVTFRCDPISEHNRLYWYRQTLGQGPEFLTYFQNEAQLEKSRLLSDRFSAERPKGSFSTLEIQRTEQGDSAMYLCASSEGAATIYEQYFGPGTRLTVT.

This rearrangement joins TRBV6-1 to TRBJ1-1, with a tentative D call TRBD1 (5 bases). This CDR3 is 15 amino acids long. With 2 bases removed from V and 3 bases from J, the gap between germline ends came to 13 bases. Germline assignment: CDR1 MNHNS and CDR2 SASEGT. DNA of the CDR3: TGTGCCAGCAGTGAAACCGCGTCAGGGTACACTGAAGCTTTCTTT. Translating gives CASSETASGYTEAFF.

The sample holds one count of this clone. V gene TRBV6-5 combines with J gene TRBJ1-5, with TRBD1 identical over 7 bases. The CDR3 sequence is 12 residues long. CDR1 is MNHEY and CDR2 is SVGAGI in the germline V gene. After removal of 9 bases from V and 6 bases from J, the junction contained 5 bases not matched to a gene. The CDR3 sequence is CASGQEGQPQHF. The CDR3 region has the DNA TGTGCCAGTGGACAGGAGGGTCAGCCCCAGCATTTT.

The chain is built from TRBV19 and TRBJ1-4; no clear D. Germline CDR1 and CDR2: LNHDA and SQIVND (reference sequence). V was trimmed by 3 bases and J by 5 bases, leaving 10 bases between them. This CDR3 has 14 amino acids. The CDR3 reads CASSIPGINEKLFF. The CDR3 nucleotides read TGTGCCAGTAGTATCCCGGGGATAAATGAAAAACTGTTTTTT.